Each of the 32 T cell receptor beta chains below was sequenced from the same sample in a study of blood T cell repertoires in COVID-19. The repertoire was sequenced with immunoSEQ multiplex PCR; TCRdb's copy has only in-frame clones and lacks some. The sample shows about 98,000 clones, about four fifths of them seen only once. The sample comprised peripheral blood. The receptors were gathered from a man older than 75 with acute or convalescent COVID-19.

In the case of this clone: This same CDR3 is encoded by further DNA sequences in the sample. This sequence joins TRBV4-1 and TRBJ2-5, with a tentative D call TRBD1 (5 bases). Germline V gives CDR1 MGHRA, CDR2 YSYEKL. V was pared by 1 base and J by 2 bases, with 8 bases between. The CDR3 spans 14 residues. CDR3 in amino acids: CASSQADSQETQYF. DNA for the CDR3: TGCGCCAGCAGCCAAGCTGACAGTCAAGAGACCCAGTACTTC.

The chain combines TRBV18 with TRBJ1-3; D may be TRBD1 (6 bases). The CDR3 extends over 14 amino acids. CDR1 KGHSH and CDR2 LQKENI come from the germline V gene. V was pared by 2 bases and J by 4 bases, with 9 bases between. The CDR3 is CASSPGGGGNTIYF. The CDR3 nucleotides read TGTGCCAGCTCACCAGGGGGCGGCGGAAACACCATATATTTT.

The chain couples TRBV5-1 to TRBJ1-4, with 7 bases lining up with TRBD1. Trimming removed 2 bases from V and 7 bases from J; junction bases left unmatched: 8. CDR1 is SGHRS, CDR2 YFSETQ, per germline. This CDR3 has 15 amino acids. CDR3 residues: CASSFQGVIAEKLFF. DNA of the CDR3: TGCGCCAGCAGCTTTCAGGGGGTTATCGCTGAAAAACTGTTTTTT. Variable domain in full (rest from reference TRBV5-1 and TRBJ1-4): KAGVTQTPRYLIKTRGQQVTLSCSPISGHRSVSWYQQTPGQGLQFLFEYFSETQRNKGNFPGRFSGRQFSNSRSEMNVSTLELGDSALYLCASSFQGVIAEKLFFGSGTQLSVL.

The chain employs TRBV7-9 and TRBJ1-3; D is undetermined. Trimming pared 0 bases from V and 4 bases from J, leaving 19 bases between. CDR3 length: 18 amino acids. Germline V lookup: CDR1 SEHNR, CDR2 FQNEAQ (reference sequence). CDR3 sequence (DNA): TGTGCCAGCAGCTTAGCGGGCAGGATTTACGCGGGGGGAAACACCATATATTTT. Residues: CASSLAGRIYAGGNTIYF.

This rearrangement joins TRBV20-1 to TRBJ2-1; the D is unclear. Trimming cost V 3 bases and J 7 bases, with 10 bases left between them. CDR3 size: 12 residues. The germline gives CDR1 DFQATT, CDR2 SNEGSKA (reference sequence). The DNA for the CDR3 is TGCAGTGCTAGTAAGAGAAGTAATGAGCAGTTCTTC. This encodes CSASKRSNEQFF.

The chain carries TRBV28 and TRBJ2-1; a possible D gene is TRBD2 (5 bases). V lost 1 base to trimming and J lost 8 bases, with 15 bases between them. The CDR3 covers 15 residues. Per germline, CDR1 MDHEN and CDR2 SYDVKM. This CDR3 is CASSLLSRTFDEQFF. For the CDR3, the DNA is TGTGCCAGCAGTTTATTATCGAGGACTTTCGATGAGCAGTTCTTC.

The chain couples TRBV5-6 to TRBJ1-6; D possibly corresponds to TRBD1 (6 bases). This CDR3 comprises 13 residues. V was clipped by 3 bases and J by 7 bases, with 8 bases between them. Germline CDR1 is SGHDT and CDR2 is YYEEEE. The CDR3 sequence is CASSSGQNSPLHF. DNA of the CDR3: TGTGCCAGCAGCTCTGGACAGAATTCACCCCTCCACTTT.

The V gene is TRBV7-8, the J gene TRBJ1-2; D uncertain. V dropped 5 bases and J dropped 6 bases, with 13 bases sitting between them. Germline-derived CDR1 and CDR2 are SGHVS and FQNEAQ. There are 13 residues in the CDR3. CDR3 coding DNA: TGTGCCAGCAGCCTGGCGGGGTCGGATGGCTACACCTTC. It codes for CASSLAGSDGYTF. Supplemented by reference TRBV7-8 and TRBJ1-2, the full variable domain reads GAGVSQSPRYKVAKRGQDVALRCDPISGHVSLFWYQQALGQGPEFLTYFQNEAQLDKSGLPSDRFFAERPEGSVSTLKIQRTQQEDSAVYLCASSLAGSDGYTFGSGTRLTVV.

This clone was seen only a few times. This chain connects TRBV4-1 to TRBJ1-1, with D possibly being TRBD1 (5 bases). Trimming left V 4 bases short and J 2 bases short, with 11 bases between. Germline values: CDR1 MGHRA, CDR2 YSYEKL. This CDR3 has 14 amino acids. This CDR3 is CASSPDRTNTEAFF. CDR3 sequence (DNA): TGCGCCAGCAGCCCTGACAGAACAAACACTGAAGCTTTCTTT.

The V gene is TRBV6-5, the J gene TRBJ1-5; D unresolved. The CDR3 sequence is 12 residues long. Germline V gene lookup returns CDR1 MNHEY and CDR2 SVGAGI. V was cut by 5 bases and J by 7 bases, with 9 bases left in between. The CDR3 loop is CASSHPNQPQHF. CDR3 DNA: TGTGCCAGCAGTCATCCTAACCAGCCCCAGCATTTT.

This sequence joins TRBV11-2 and TRBJ2-2; a weak D match, TRBD2 (5 bases). V lost 5 bases, J lost 6 bases, and 16 bases lay in between. Germline V gives CDR1 SGHAT, CDR2 FQNNGV. The CDR3 sequence is 15 residues long. The DNA for the CDR3 is TGTGCCAGCAGCGCCCAACACGGTAGCGCCGGGGAGCTGTTTTTT. This gives the protein CASSAQHGSAGELFF. Supplemented by reference TRBV11-2 and TRBJ2-2, the full variable domain reads EAGVAQSPRYKIIEKRQSVAFWCNPISGHATLYWYQQILGQGPKLLIQFQNNGVVDDSQLPKDRFSAERLKGVDSTLKIQPAKLEDSAVYLCASSAQHGSAGELFFGEGSRLTVL.

For the CDR3, the DNA is TGCGCCAGCAGCTTGGTGGACAGGGTGGGGGAGCAGTACTTC. It encodes CASSLVDRVGEQYF. The rearrangement links TRBV5-1 to TRBJ2-7; 8 bases map to TRBD1. In germline, CDR1 is SGHRS, CDR2 YFSETQ. J gave up 7 bases and V 0 bases, and 6 bases lay outside the gene matches. The CDR3 loop spans 14 amino acids.

This chain connects TRBV19 to TRBJ1-3; 8 positions match TRBD1. CDR1 and CDR2 from the germline V gene are LNHDA and SQIVND (reference sequence). The CDR3 loop spans 16 amino acids. Germline trimming cut 9 bases from V and 0 bases from J; bases unmatched to any gene: 10. The CDR3 DNA follows: TGTGCCAGCCGACAGGGGACGATCTCCTCTGGAAACACCATATATTTT. This encodes CASRQGTISSGNTIYF. Combining the CDR3 with reference TRBV19 and TRBJ1-3 gives the whole variable domain DGGITQSPKYLFRKEGQNVTLSCEQNLNHDAMYWYRQDPGQGLRLIYYSQIVNDFQKGDIAEGYSVSREKKESFPLTVTSAQKNPTAFYLCASRQGTISSGNTIYFGEGSWLTVV.

The V call is TRBV5-1, the J call TRBJ2-6; D ambiguous. CDR1 and CDR2 (germline): SGHRS, YFSETQ. This CDR3 is built from 15 residues. Trimming shortened V by 0 bases and J by 0 bases, and 4 bases separated the two germline ends. The CDR3 DNA reads as TGCGCCAGCAGCTTGGGCGGCTCTGGGGCCAACGTCCTGACTTTC. Its protein is CASSLGGSGANVLTF.

The chain is built from TRBV14 and TRBJ2-1; D possibly corresponds to TRBD2 (5 bases). The CDR3 loop spans 14 amino acids. Trimming removed 4 bases from V and 2 bases from J, with 9 bases in between. Germline V lookup: CDR1 SGHDN, CDR2 FVKESK. This chain's CDR3 is CASSLRGPYNEQFF. The CDR3 DNA follows: TGTGCCAGCAGCCTCCGGGGTCCCTACAATGAGCAGTTCTTC.

This sequence joins TRBV9 and TRBJ1-4, with 8 nucleotides matching TRBD1. The J segment lost 7 bases and the V segment lost 0 bases, leaving 11 bases of the junction unmatched. Germline CDR1 is SGDLS and CDR2 is YYNGEE. This CDR3 region has 17 residues. The CDR3 region has the DNA TGTGCCAGCAGCGTAGGAGCCACACAGGGGGGTAGTGAAAAACTGTTTTTT. Translation gives CASSVGATQGGSEKLFF.

The chain couples TRBV3-1 (or the pseudogene TRBV3-2) to TRBJ2-7, with D tentatively TRBD1 (6 bases). Trimming cost V 0 bases and J 5 bases, with 20 bases left between them. Germline CDR1 and CDR2: LGHDT and YNNKEL (reference sequence). The CDR3 spans 17 residues. CDR3 residues: CASSQDRRQGCCNEQYF. CDR3 sequence (DNA): TGTGCCAGCAGCCAAGATAGGAGGCAGGGGTGTTGCAACGAGCAGTACTTC.

This sequence joins TRBV7-2 and TRBJ2-5; D is uncertain. V lost 7 bases and J lost 1, with 13 bases in between. CDR3 length: 14 residues. CDR1 SGHTA and CDR2 FQGNSA come from the germline V gene. CDR3 sequence reads: CASNPSQFQETQYF. The CDR3 DNA sequence: TGTGCCAGCAACCCGTCCCAGTTCCAAGAGACCCAGTACTTC.

The V call is TRBV14, the J call TRBJ2-7; TRBD2 agrees at 11 bases. Trimming removed 1 base from V and 3 bases from J; junction bases left unmatched: 2. Germline V gene data show CDR1 as SGHDN and CDR2 as FVKESK. This CDR3 has 15 residues. The DNA for the CDR3 is TGTGCCAGCAGCCAAGGACTAGCGGGATTCTACGAGCAGTACTTC. Its protein product is CASSQGLAGFYEQYF.

CDR3 in DNA: TGTGCCAGCAGCCGACCAGGACTAGCGGAGGGATCCTACAATGAGCAGTTCTTC. Protein sequence: CASSRPGLAEGSYNEQFF. The chain couples TRBV27 to TRBJ2-1, with 10 positions matching TRBD2. Trimming took 6 bases from V and 1 from J; bases not matched to a gene: 12. From germline, CDR1 is MNHEY and CDR2 SMNVEV (reference sequence). The CDR3 consists of 18 residues.

The gene calls are TRBV7-9 and TRBJ1-2; possibly TRBD1 for D (5 bases). The germline CDR1 and CDR2 sequences are SEHNR and FQNEAQ (reference sequence). The CDR3 runs to 15 residues. Between the trimmed V and J ends, which lost 1 base and 2 bases, there was a span of 11 bases. CDR3 sequence: CASSLGGLANYGYTF. CDR3 in DNA: TGTGCCAGCAGCTTAGGGGGCTTAGCCAACTATGGCTACACCTTC.

This rearrangement joins TRBV30 to TRBJ2-7; D perhaps matches TRBD2 (5 bases). The CDR3 sequence is 12 residues long. The germline gives CDR1 GTSNPN, CDR2 SVGIG (reference sequence). V lost 8 bases and J lost 6, with 17 bases in between. The CDR3 protein is CALRLREGEQYF. The CDR3 bases are TGTGCCCTTCGGTTACGCGAGGGCGAGCAGTACTTC.

In the case of this clone: At one boundary the junction diverges from the germline segment, which might be a read error. The chain carries TRBV7-7 and TRBJ2-5; TRBD2 matches at 8 bases. This CDR3 is 14 amino acids long. Looked up from germline, CDR1 is SSHAT and CDR2 is FNYEAQ (reference sequence). CDR3 in amino acids: CASSSAGAGETQYF. The CDR3 region has the DNA TGTGCTAGCAGCTCAGCGGGAGCGGGTGAGACCCAGTACTTC.

This clone has more than one count but fewer than ten. This rearrangement joins TRBV30 to TRBJ1-1; D might be TRBD1 (5 bases). Germline V lookup: CDR1 GTSNPN, CDR2 SVGIG (reference sequence). V was shortened by 2 bases and J by 3 bases, with 25 bases between the two germline ends. The CDR3 covers 18 residues. The CDR3 DNA reads TGTGCCTGGAGTCATGGGGCCGTTGGTAGGGAGGTCTACACTGAAGCTTTCTTT. Translating gives CAWSHGAVGREVYTEAFF.

This sequence joins TRBV18 and TRBJ2-7; the D gene is possibly TRBD2 (6 bases). The CDR3 has 12 amino acids. The germline V gene encodes CDR1 KGHSH and CDR2 LQKENI. V lost 4 bases and J 3 bases, leaving 7 bases between the germline ends. CDR3 residues: CASSREDYEQYF. The CDR3 DNA sequence: TGTGCCAGCTCACGGGAGGACTACGAGCAGTACTTC. Combining the CDR3 with reference TRBV18 and TRBJ2-7 gives the whole variable domain NAGVMQNPRHLVRRRGQEARLRCSPMKGHSHVYWYRQLPEEGLKFMVYLQKENIIDESGMPKERFSAEFPKEGPSILRIQQVVRGDSAAYFCASSREDYEQYFGPGTRLTVT.

The rearrangement uses TRBV5-1 and TRBJ2-1, with TRBD2 identical over 10 bases. Germline V gene data show CDR1 as SGHRS and CDR2 as YFSETQ. This CDR3 contains 13 residues. Trimming at V came to 7 bases and at J to 8 bases, leaving 6 bases not matched to a gene. CDR3 DNA: TGCGCCAGCCCGGGACTAGCGTTCGATGAGCAGTTCTTC. Encoded protein: CASPGLAFDEQFF. Based on the CDR3 plus reference TRBV5-1 and TRBJ2-1, the full variable domain is KAGVTQTPRYLIKTRGQQVTLSCSPISGHRSVSWYQQTPGQGLQFLFEYFSETQRNKGNFPGRFSGRQFSNSRSEMNVSTLELGDSALYLCASPGLAFDEQFFGPGTRLTVL.

The chain joins TRBV5-4 to TRBJ1-2; D remains unclear. Trimming pared 4 bases from V and 2 bases from J, leaving 12 bases between. Germline V gene data show CDR1 as SGHNT and CDR2 as YYREEE (reference sequence). CDR3 size: 14 residues. In DNA, the CDR3 is TGTGCCAGCAGCCCTGAGGTGTTAAACTATGGCTACACCTTC. Translated: CASSPEVLNYGYTF.

The gene calls are TRBV4-1 and TRBJ1-1, with a tentative D call TRBD1 (6 bases). Germline V gene lookup returns CDR1 MGHRA and CDR2 YSYEKL. Trimming cost V 4 bases and J 1 base, with 16 bases left between them. This CDR3 is built from 16 residues. The DNA for the CDR3 is TGCGCCAGCAGCCCGTCCCCCAGGACAGCGAACACTGAAGCTTTCTTT. Translated, it gives CASSPSPRTANTEAFF.

J is TRBJ1-2 and V is TRBV29-1; 12 bases map to TRBD1. The CDR3 consists of 18 residues. The V segment lost 6 bases and the J segment 3 bases; nucleotides outside the gene matches: 17. CDR1 is SQVTM and CDR2 is ANQGSEA in the germline V gene. Here the CDR3 reads CSVLIRDRGPRGDYGYTF. The CDR3 bases are TGCAGCGTGCTCATCCGGGACAGGGGGCCTCGCGGTGACTATGGCTACACCTTC. Full variable domain (outside the CDR3, taken from reference TRBV29-1 and TRBJ1-2): SAVISQKPSRDICQRGTSLTIQCQVDSQVTMMFWYRQQPGQSLTLIATANQGSEATYESGFVIDKFPISRPNLTFSTLTVSNMSPEDSSIYLCSVLIRDRGPRGDYGYTFGSGTRLTVV.

The chain recombines TRBV9 with TRBJ2-7; D is perhaps TRBD1 (6 bases). V lost 3 bases and J 0 bases, leaving 16 bases between the germline ends. There are 16 residues in the CDR3. The germline V gene encodes CDR1 SGDLS and CDR2 YYNGEE. CDR3 in DNA: TGTGCCAGCAGCGGCCGACCGGGGACAAACTCCTACGAGCAGTACTTC. It is translated as CASSGRPGTNSYEQYF.

The gene calls are TRBV9 and TRBJ1-1, with 10 nucleotides matching TRBD1. Germline V gene lookup returns CDR1 SGDLS and CDR2 YYNGEE. The CDR3 is 15 residues long. V shed 0 bases and J 2 bases; nucleotides not matched to a gene: 1. CDR3 amino acids: CASSVGTGGNTEAFF. In nucleotides, the CDR3 is TGTGCCAGCAGCGTAGGGACAGGGGGTAACACTGAAGCTTTCTTT.

J is TRBJ2-5 and V is TRBV5-1; 11 bases align to TRBD2. The V gene end was trimmed by 0 bases and the J gene end by 3 bases; junction bases not matched to a gene: 10. Germline V gene lookup returns CDR1 SGHRS and CDR2 YFSETQ. This CDR3 has 18 amino acids. The CDR3 nucleotides are TGCGCCAGCAGCTTGGTTGCTAGCGGGGGGAAAAGTAAAGAGACCCAGTACTTC. Translation: CASSLVASGGKSKETQYF.